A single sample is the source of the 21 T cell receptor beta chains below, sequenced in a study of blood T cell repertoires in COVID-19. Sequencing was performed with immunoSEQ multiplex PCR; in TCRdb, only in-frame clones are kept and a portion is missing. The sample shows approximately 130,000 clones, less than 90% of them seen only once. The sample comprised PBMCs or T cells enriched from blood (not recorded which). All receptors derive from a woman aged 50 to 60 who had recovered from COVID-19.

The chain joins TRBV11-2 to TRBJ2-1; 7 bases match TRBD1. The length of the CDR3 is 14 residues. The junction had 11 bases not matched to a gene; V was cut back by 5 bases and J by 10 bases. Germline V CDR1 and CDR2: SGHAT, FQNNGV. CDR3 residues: CASSPWTGAAEQFF. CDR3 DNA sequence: TGTGCCAGCAGCCCGTGGACAGGAGCCGCCGAGCAGTTCTTC.

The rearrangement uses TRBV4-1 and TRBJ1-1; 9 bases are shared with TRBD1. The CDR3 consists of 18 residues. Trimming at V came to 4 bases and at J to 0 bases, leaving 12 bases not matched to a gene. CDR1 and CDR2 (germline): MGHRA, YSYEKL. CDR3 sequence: CASSRRGTGTPMNTEAFF. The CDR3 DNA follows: TGCGCCAGCAGCCGACGTGGGACAGGGACCCCAATGAACACTGAAGCTTTCTTT.

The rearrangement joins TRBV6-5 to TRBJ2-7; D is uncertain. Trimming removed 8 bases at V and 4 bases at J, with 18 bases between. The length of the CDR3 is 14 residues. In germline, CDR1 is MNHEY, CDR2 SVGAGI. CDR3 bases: TGTGCCAGCTCAGACCCGGGTGTAGAGTACGAGCAGTACTTC. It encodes CASSDPGVEYEQYF.

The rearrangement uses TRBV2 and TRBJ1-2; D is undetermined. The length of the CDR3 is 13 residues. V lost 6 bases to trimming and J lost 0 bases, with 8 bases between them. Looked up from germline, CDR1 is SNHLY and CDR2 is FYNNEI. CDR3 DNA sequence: TGTGCCAGCAGGGCTCTTACTAACTATGGCTACACCTTC. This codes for CASRALTNYGYTF. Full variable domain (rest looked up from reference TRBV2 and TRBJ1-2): EPEVTQTPSHQVTQMGQEVILRCVPISNHLYFYWYRQILGQKVEFLVSFYNNEISEKSEIFDDQFSVERPDGSNFTLKIRSTKLEDSAMYFCASRALTNYGYTFGSGTRLTVV.

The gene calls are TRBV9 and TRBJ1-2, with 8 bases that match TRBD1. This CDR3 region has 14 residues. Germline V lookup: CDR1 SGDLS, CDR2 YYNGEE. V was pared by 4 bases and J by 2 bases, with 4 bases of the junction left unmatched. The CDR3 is CASSPWTGNYGYTF. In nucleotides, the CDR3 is TGTGCCAGCAGCCCCTGGACAGGGAACTATGGCTACACCTTC.

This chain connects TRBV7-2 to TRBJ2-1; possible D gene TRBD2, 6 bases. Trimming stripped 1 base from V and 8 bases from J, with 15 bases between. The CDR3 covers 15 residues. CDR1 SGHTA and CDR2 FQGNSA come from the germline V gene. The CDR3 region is CASSLVAGNSDEQFF. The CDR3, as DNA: TGTGCCAGCAGCTTAGTTGCGGGGAATAGCGATGAGCAGTTCTTC.

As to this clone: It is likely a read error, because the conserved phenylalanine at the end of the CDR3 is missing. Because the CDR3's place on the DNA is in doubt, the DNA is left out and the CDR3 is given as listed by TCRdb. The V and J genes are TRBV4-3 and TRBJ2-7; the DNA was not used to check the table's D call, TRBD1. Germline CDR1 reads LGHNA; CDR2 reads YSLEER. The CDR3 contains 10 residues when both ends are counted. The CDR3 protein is CASSQESGWL.

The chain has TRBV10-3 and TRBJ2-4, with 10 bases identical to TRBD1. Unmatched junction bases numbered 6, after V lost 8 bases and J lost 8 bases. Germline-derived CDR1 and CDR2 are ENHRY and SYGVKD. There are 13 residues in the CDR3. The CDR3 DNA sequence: TGTGCCATCGGCTTAGGACAGGGGGACATTCAGTACTTC. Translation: CAIGLGQGDIQYF.

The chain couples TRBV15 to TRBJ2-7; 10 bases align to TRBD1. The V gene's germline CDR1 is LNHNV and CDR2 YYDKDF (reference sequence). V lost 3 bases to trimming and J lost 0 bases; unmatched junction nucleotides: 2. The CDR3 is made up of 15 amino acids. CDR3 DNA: TGTGCCACCAGCAGGCGGACAGGGGGCTCCTACGAGCAGTACTTC. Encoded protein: CATSRRTGGSYEQYF.

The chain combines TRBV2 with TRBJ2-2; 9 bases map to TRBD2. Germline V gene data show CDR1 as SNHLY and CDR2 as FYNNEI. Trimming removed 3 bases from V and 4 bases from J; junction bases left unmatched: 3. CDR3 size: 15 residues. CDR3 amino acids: CASSERRGGTGELFF. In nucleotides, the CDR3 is TGTGCCAGCAGTGAGAGGCGGGGGGGCACCGGGGAGCTGTTTTTT. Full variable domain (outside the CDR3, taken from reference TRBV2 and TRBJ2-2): EPEVTQTPSHQVTQMGQEVILRCVPISNHLYFYWYRQILGQKVEFLVSFYNNEISEKSEIFDDQFSVERPDGSNFTLKIRSTKLEDSAMYFCASSERRGGTGELFFGEGSRLTVL.

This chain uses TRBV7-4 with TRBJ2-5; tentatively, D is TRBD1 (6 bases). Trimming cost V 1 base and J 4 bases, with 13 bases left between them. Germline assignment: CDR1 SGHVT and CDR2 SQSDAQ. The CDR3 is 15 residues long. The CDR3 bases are TGTGCCAGCAGCTTAGGGGGCCAGGGGTCAGAGACCCAGTACTTC. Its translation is CASSLGGQGSETQYF.

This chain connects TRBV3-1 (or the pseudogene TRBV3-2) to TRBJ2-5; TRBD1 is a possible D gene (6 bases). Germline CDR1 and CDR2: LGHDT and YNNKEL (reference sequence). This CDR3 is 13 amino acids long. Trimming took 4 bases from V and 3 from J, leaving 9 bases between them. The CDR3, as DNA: TGTGCCAGCAGCCTCCCAGGGGAAGAGACCCAGTACTTC. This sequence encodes CASSLPGEETQYF.

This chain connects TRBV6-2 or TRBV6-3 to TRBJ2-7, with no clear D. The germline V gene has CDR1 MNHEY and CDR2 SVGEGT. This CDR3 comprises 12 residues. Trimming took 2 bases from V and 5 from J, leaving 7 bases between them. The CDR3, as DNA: TGTGCCAGCAGTTACCCTACGGACGAGCAGTACTTC. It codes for CASSYPTDEQYF.

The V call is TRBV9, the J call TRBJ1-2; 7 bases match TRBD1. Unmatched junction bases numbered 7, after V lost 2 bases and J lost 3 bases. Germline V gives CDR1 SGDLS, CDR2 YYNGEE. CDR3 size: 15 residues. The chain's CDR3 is CASSVGQEGYYGYTF. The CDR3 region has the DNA TGTGCCAGCAGCGTTGGACAGGAGGGATACTATGGCTACACCTTC.

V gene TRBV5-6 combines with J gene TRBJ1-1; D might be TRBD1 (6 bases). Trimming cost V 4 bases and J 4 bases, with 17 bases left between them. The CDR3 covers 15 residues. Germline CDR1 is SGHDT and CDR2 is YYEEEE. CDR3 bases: TGTGCCAGCAGCATATTCACAGGGATTGGCACTGAAGCTTTCTTT. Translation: CASSIFTGIGTEAFF.

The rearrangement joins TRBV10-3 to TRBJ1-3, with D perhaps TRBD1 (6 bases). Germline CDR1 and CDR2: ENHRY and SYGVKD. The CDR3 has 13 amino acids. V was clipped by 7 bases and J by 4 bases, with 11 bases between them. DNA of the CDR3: TGTGCCATCAAAACGGACAGCGGAAACACCATATATTTT. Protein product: CAIKTDSGNTIYF.

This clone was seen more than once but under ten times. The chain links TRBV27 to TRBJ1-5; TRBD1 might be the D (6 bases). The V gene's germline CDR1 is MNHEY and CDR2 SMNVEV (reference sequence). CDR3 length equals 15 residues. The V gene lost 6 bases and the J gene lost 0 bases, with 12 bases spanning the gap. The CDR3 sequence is CASRETGYSNQPQHF. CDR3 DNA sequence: TGTGCCAGCAGAGAGACAGGCTATAGCAATCAGCCCCAGCATTTT.

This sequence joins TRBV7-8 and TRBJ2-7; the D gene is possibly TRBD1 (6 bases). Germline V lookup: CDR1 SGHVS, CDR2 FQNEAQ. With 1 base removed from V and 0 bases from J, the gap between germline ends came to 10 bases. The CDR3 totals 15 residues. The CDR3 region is CASSLGQASSYEQYF. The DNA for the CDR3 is TGTGCCAGCAGCTTAGGACAGGCAAGCTCCTACGAGCAGTACTTC.

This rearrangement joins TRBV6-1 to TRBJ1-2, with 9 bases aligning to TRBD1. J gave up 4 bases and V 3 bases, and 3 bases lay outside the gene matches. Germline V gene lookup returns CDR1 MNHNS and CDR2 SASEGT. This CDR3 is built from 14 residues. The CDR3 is CASSEGTGRYGYTF. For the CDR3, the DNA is TGTGCCAGCAGTGAGGGGACAGGGCGCTATGGCTACACCTTC.

CDR3 amino acids: CASSHEEGWWVHF. The CDR3 DNA reads TGTGCCAGCAGCCACGAAGAGGGATGGTGGGTCCACTTT. The chain links TRBV7-6 to TRBJ1-6; D remains unclear. The CDR3 consists of 13 residues. V was shortened by 5 bases and J by 17 bases, with 19 bases between the two germline ends. CDR1 SGHVS and CDR2 FNYEAQ come from the germline V gene.

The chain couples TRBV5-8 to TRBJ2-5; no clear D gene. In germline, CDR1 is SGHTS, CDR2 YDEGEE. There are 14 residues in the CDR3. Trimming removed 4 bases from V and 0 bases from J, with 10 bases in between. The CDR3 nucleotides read TGTGCCAGCAGCGTGGATTTCAACCAAGAGACCCAGTACTTC. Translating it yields CASSVDFNQETQYF.